One sample yielded the 28 T cell receptor beta chains listed below, sequenced in a study of shared clonotypes between healthy human individuals. Sequencing was performed with immunoSEQ multiplex PCR; in TCRdb, only in-frame clones are kept and a portion is missing. The sample comprises fewer than 600,000 clones, 60% to 80% of which are singletons, and around 12% rests with the top ten. The sample consisted of PBMCs. The source of these receptors is a woman aged 40 to 49 in good health. Some clones in this sample may be carry-over from other donors' samples.

The chain joins TRBV6-5 to TRBJ2-1; D perhaps matches TRBD2 (6 bases). V shed 3 bases and J shed 0 bases, with 9 bases lying between them. Germline V gives CDR1 MNHEY, CDR2 SVGAGI. The CDR3 totals 15 residues. CDR3 sequence: CASSYTGSSYNEQFF. CDR3 bases: TGTGCCAGCAGTTATACCGGGAGCTCCTACAATGAGCAGTTCTTC.

Points on this clone: This likely came from a read error, as a far larger clone is one base away. This rearrangement joins TRBV6-5 to TRBJ2-7; weak D call: TRBD2 (5 bases). Germline V CDR1 and CDR2: MNHEY, SVGAGI. This CDR3 region has 15 residues. CDR3: CACSVSTDSSYEQYF. DNA of the CDR3: TGTGCCTGCAGCGTCTCTACGGACTCATCCTACGAGCAGTACTTC.

The chain carries TRBV4-2 and TRBJ2-3; the D gene is possibly TRBD2 (5 bases). This CDR3 is 19 amino acids long. Looked up from germline, CDR1 is LGHNA and CDR2 is YNFKEQ. V was pared by 3 bases and J by 3 bases, with 25 bases between. The CDR3 DNA sequence: TGTGCCAGCAGCCAGGACCTTGACACCGATAGCGTGGGGACAGATACGCAGTATTTT. Amino acid sequence: CASSQDLDTDSVGTDTQYF.

The chain has TRBV28 and TRBJ1-1, with D perhaps matching TRBD1 (6 bases). There are 17 residues in the CDR3. Per germline, CDR1 MDHEN and CDR2 SYDVKM. V lost 1 base, J lost 3 bases, and 18 bases lay in between. CDR3 sequence: CASSLYGGAPRDTEAFF. The CDR3, as DNA: TGTGCCAGCAGTTTATATGGGGGGGCTCCAAGGGACACTGAAGCTTTCTTT. Looking up the rest from reference TRBV28 and TRBJ1-1 gives the full variable domain: DVKVTQSSRYLVKRTGEKVFLECVQDMDHENMFWYRQDPGLGLRLIYFSYDVKMKEKGDIPEGYSVSREKKERFSLILESASTNQTSMYLCASSLYGGAPRDTEAFFGQGTRLTVV.

The CDR3 DNA is TGTGCCAACGGAACCCCGGGACAGGGTCCCCACGAGCAGTACTTC. It is translated as CANGTPGQGPHEQYF. The gene calls are TRBV28 and TRBJ2-7, with 9 bases identical to TRBD1. Germline CDR1 reads MDHEN; CDR2 reads SYDVKM. The ends lost 10 bases at V and 5 bases at J; junction bases unmatched: 15. The CDR3 has 15 residues.

The J gene is TRBJ2-3, the V gene TRBV6-1; D is unresolved. Germline V CDR1 and CDR2: MNHNS, SASEGT. The CDR3 sequence is 13 residues long. V was trimmed by 6 bases and J by 2 bases, leaving 9 bases between them. CDR3 sequence reads: CASRTHSTDTQYF. In nucleotides, the CDR3 is TGTGCCAGCAGGACTCACTCCACAGATACGCAGTATTTT.

This clone was counted many times. Other DNA sequences of this sample code for an identical CDR3. The chain joins TRBV28 to TRBJ1-5; 7 nucleotides line up with TRBD1. The length of the CDR3 is 14 residues. The junction had 6 bases not matched to a gene; V was cut back by 6 bases and J by 4 bases. The germline gives CDR1 MDHEN, CDR2 SYDVKM. The CDR3 region is CASSLTGNNQPQHF. Here the CDR3 DNA reads TGTGCCAGCAGCCTGACAGGGAATAATCAGCCCCAGCATTTT.

The genes are TRBV28 and TRBJ1-5; possibly TRBD1 for D (5 bases). V gave up 7 bases and J gave up 5 bases, with 12 bases separating them. Germline loops: CDR1 MDHEN, CDR2 SYDVKM. This CDR3 has 13 amino acids. CDR3 loop: CASMGQAYQPQHF. In DNA, the CDR3 is TGTGCCAGCATGGGGCAGGCCTATCAGCCCCAGCATTTT.

This clone has just one count. The V and J genes are TRBV30 and TRBJ2-1; D possibly corresponds to TRBD2 (7 bases). From germline, CDR1 is GTSNPN and CDR2 SVGIG (reference sequence). This CDR3 spans 15 amino acids. Trimming took off 1 base at V and 2 bases at J, with 12 bases between the two ends. The CDR3 reads CAWSEGGNAYNEQFF. In nucleotides, the CDR3 is TGTGCCTGGAGTGAGGGGGGGAATGCCTACAATGAGCAGTTCTTC. Drawing the rest from reference TRBV30 and TRBJ2-1, the complete variable domain is SQTIHQWPATLVQPVGSPLSLECTVEGTSNPNLYWYRQAAGRGLQLLFYSVGIGQISSEVPQNLSASRPQDRQFILSSKKLLLSDSGFYLCAWSEGGNAYNEQFFGPGTRLTVL.

The V call is TRBV18, the J call TRBJ2-2; no clear D. This CDR3 comprises 15 residues. With 2 bases removed from V and 0 bases from J, the gap between germline ends came to 7 bases. Germline-derived CDR1 and CDR2 are KGHSH and LQKENI. CDR3 sequence (DNA): TGTGCCAGCTCACCAAATCAGCCGAACACCGGGGAGCTGTTTTTT. Its translation is CASSPNQPNTGELFF.

The chain recombines TRBV13 with TRBJ1-3, with D possibly matching TRBD1 (6 bases). Germline CDR1 and CDR2: PRHDT and FYEKMQ (reference sequence). This CDR3 comprises 14 residues. The ends were cut back, 5 bases at V and 4 bases at J, with 12 bases in the middle. The CDR3 spells CASSPGALGNTIYF. The CDR3 coding sequence is TGTGCCAGCAGCCCGGGGGCACTGGGAAACACCATATATTTT.

Concerning this clone itself: The same CDR3 is also encoded by other DNA sequences in this sample. V gene TRBV30 combines with J gene TRBJ1-5; D ambiguous. CDR3 size: 13 residues. Germline V CDR1 and CDR2: GTSNPN, SVGIG (reference sequence). With 1 base removed from V and 1 base from J, the gap between germline ends came to 5 bases. This CDR3 reads CAWSGGSNQPQHF. Here the CDR3 DNA reads TGTGCCTGGAGTGGTGGGAGCAATCAGCCCCAGCATTTT.

The chain couples TRBV15 to TRBJ2-3, with 7 bases identical to TRBD2. Trimming at V came to 2 bases and at J to 0 bases, leaving 2 bases not matched to a gene. CDR1 is LNHNV and CDR2 is YYDKDF in the germline V gene (reference sequence). CDR3 length: 15 residues. CDR3 in amino acids: CATSRLAASTDTQYF. CDR3 DNA sequence: TGTGCCACCAGCAGACTAGCGGCTAGCACAGATACGCAGTATTTT. The entire variable domain, with the rest obtained from reference TRBV15 and TRBJ2-3, is as follows: DAMVIQNPRYQVTQFGKPVTLSCSQTLNHNVMYWYQQKSSQAPKLLFHYYDKDFNNEADTPDNFQSRRPNTSFCFLDIRSPGLGDTAMYLCATSRLAASTDTQYFGPGTRLTVL.

The J gene is TRBJ1-2, the V gene TRBV30; tentative D call: TRBD1 (6 bases). The V end lost 6 bases, the J end lost 7 bases, and 18 bases lay between the germline ends. The CDR3 contains 13 residues. Germline V lookup: CDR1 GTSNPN, CDR2 SVGIG (reference sequence). The CDR3 region has the DNA TGTGCCTGCCGGTGGGGGGGCGCGGGTGGCTACACCTTC. This encodes CACRWGGAGGYTF.

A remark on this clone: A read error is possible here, since a much larger clone lies one base away. This sequence joins TRBV25-1 and TRBJ1-1; D unresolved. V lost 0 bases to trimming and J lost 1 base, with 15 bases between them. Germline V gives CDR1 MGHDK, CDR2 SYGVNS. This CDR3 is 17 amino acids long. The CDR3 sequence: CASSEYATGQRNTEAFF. The CDR3 bases are TGTGCCAGCAGTGAATATGCGACTGGGCAGAGGAACACTGAAGCTTTCTTT.

Worth noting for this clone: A far larger clone differs by one base, so this is likely a read error. Within the sample, other DNA sequences also encode this same CDR3. V gene TRBV10-3 combines with J gene TRBJ1-1; D is unclear. The CDR3 has 13 residues. Germline CDR1 ENHRY, CDR2 SYGVKD. The CDR3 DNA reads TGTGCCATCAGACTGTACGCGAACACCGAAGCTTTCTTT. This translates into CAIRLYANTEAFF.

This clone has only a few counts. The J gene is TRBJ1-2, the V gene TRBV5-1; tentative D call: TRBD1 (5 bases). Germline loops: CDR1 SGHRS, CDR2 YFSETQ. V was clipped by 0 bases and J by 3 bases, with 6 bases between them. The CDR3 is 13 amino acids. The CDR3 is CASSLARDYGYTF. In nucleotides, the CDR3 is TGCGCCAGCAGCTTGGCCAGGGACTATGGCTACACCTTC.

The chain joins TRBV18 to TRBJ2-3, with D unresolved. Germline lookup yields CDR1 KGHSH and CDR2 LQKENI. This CDR3 comprises 13 residues. V dropped 5 bases and J dropped 1 base, with 7 bases sitting between them. CDR3 in DNA: TGTGCCAGCTCAGACATACGCACAGATACGCAGTATTTT. It encodes CASSDIRTDTQYF.

The CDR3 loop is CASSNSGRALGETQYF. Here the CDR3 DNA reads TGTGCCAGCAGCAATAGCGGGAGGGCCCTCGGGGAGACCCAGTACTTC. The chain links TRBV7-2 to TRBJ2-5, with 11 positions matching TRBD2. The germline V gene encodes CDR1 SGHTA and CDR2 FQGNSA. The CDR3 sequence is 16 residues long. V lost 5 bases to trimming and J lost 5 bases; unmatched junction nucleotides: 10.

The V call is TRBV5-5, the J call TRBJ1-3, with D maybe TRBD1 (5 bases). V lost 0 bases, J lost 0 bases, and 13 bases lay in between. The V gene's germline CDR1 is SGHKS and CDR2 YYEKEE (reference sequence). This CDR3 has 17 amino acids. CDR3 region: CASSLAGTGYSGNTIYF. Here the CDR3 DNA reads TGTGCCAGCAGCTTGGCCGGCACAGGCTACTCTGGAAACACCATATATTTT.

The chain joins TRBV27 to TRBJ1-5; 7 nucleotides match TRBD1. The CDR3 is 15 amino acids. Germline V gene sequence: CDR1 MNHEY, CDR2 SMNVEV (reference sequence). Losses at the gene ends were 6 bases for V and 2 bases for J; bases not matched to a gene: 7. CDR3 in DNA: TGTGCCAGCAGACTCAACAGGGGCGGCAATCAGCCCCAGCATTTT. Protein sequence: CASRLNRGGNQPQHF.

As regards this clone: A single base separates this from a much larger clone, so it may be a read error. The chain is built from TRBV11-2 and TRBJ1-2, with 10 bases identical to TRBD1. V gave up 5 bases and J gave up 6 bases; unmatched junction bases: 3. CDR1 is SGHAT and CDR2 is FQNNGV in the germline V gene. The CDR3 contains 13 residues. The CDR3 DNA reads TGTGCCAGCAGCCTCGGGACAGGGGATGGCTACACCTTC. Translated, it gives CASSLGTGDGYTF.

The rearrangement joins TRBV18 to TRBJ2-7, with 8 bases aligning to TRBD1. This CDR3 has 15 residues. The ends lost 3 bases at V and 3 bases at J; junction bases unmatched: 7. The germline V gene has CDR1 KGHSH and CDR2 LQKENI. The CDR3 DNA is TGTGCCAGCTCACCCCGGGACAGGCCCCTCTACGAGCAGTACTTC. Protein sequence: CASSPRDRPLYEQYF.

Only one count was recorded for this clone. The chain carries TRBV7-3 and TRBJ2-7, with D possibly matching TRBD2 (5 bases). Germline V lookup: CDR1 SGHTA, CDR2 FQGTGA. Between the trimmed V and J ends, which lost 1 base and 7 bases, there was a span of 11 bases. This CDR3 comprises 13 residues. The CDR3 nucleotides read TGTGCCAGCAGCTTAAACAGCCGCGGGGAGCAGTACTTC. Translated, it gives CASSLNSRGEQYF.

V gene TRBV6-6 combines with J gene TRBJ2-2; D remains unclear. V lost 6 bases, J lost 0 bases, and 8 bases lay in between. The CDR3 extends over 14 amino acids. The V gene's germline CDR1 is MNHNY and CDR2 SVGAGI (reference sequence). CDR3 region: CASRTGANTGELFF. The CDR3 bases are TGTGCCAGCAGGACCGGCGCGAACACCGGGGAGCTGTTTTTT.

This rearrangement joins TRBV29-1 to TRBJ1-5; the D gene is possibly TRBD1 (5 bases). The CDR3 runs 14 residues. Germline loops: CDR1 SQVTM, CDR2 ANQGSEA. With 5 bases removed from V and 2 bases from J, the gap between germline ends came to 13 bases. DNA for the CDR3: TGCAGCGTTACTGAGGGGATCGGCAATCAGCCCCAGCATTTT. Its translation: CSVTEGIGNQPQHF.

Worth noting for this clone: A far larger clone is one nucleotide away, so this likely arose from a read error. Other DNA variants within this sample encode the same CDR3. CDR3 amino acids: CASSRRYGDTEAFF. CDR3 coding DNA: TGTGCCAGCAGTAGAAGGTACGGCGACACTGAAGCTTTCTTC. The chain carries TRBV27 and TRBJ1-1; D is unclear. From germline, CDR1 is MNHEY and CDR2 SMNVEV (reference sequence). The CDR3 consists of 14 residues.

The V call is TRBV9, the J call TRBJ2-7; maybe TRBD2 (6 bases). V gave up 0 bases and J gave up 9 bases, with 16 bases separating them. The CDR3 is 14 residues long. The V gene's germline CDR1 is SGDLS and CDR2 YYNGEE. The CDR3 nucleotides are TGTGCCAGCAGCGTAGCTGGGGAGGCGGCCCGGCAGTACTTC. This codes for CASSVAGEAARQYF.